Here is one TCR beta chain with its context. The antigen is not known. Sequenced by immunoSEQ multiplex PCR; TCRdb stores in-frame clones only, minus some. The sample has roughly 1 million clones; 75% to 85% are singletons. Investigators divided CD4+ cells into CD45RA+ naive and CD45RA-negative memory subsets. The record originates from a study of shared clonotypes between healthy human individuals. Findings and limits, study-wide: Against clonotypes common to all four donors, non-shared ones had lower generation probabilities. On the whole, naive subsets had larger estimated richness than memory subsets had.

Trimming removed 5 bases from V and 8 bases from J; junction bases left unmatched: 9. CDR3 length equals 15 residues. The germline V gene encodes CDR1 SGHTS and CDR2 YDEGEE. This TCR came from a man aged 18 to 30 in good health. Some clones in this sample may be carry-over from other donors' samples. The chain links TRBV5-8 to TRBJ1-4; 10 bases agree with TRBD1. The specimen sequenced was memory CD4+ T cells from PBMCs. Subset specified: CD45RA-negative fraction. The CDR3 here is CASSPDRGRREKLFF. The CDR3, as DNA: TGTGCCAGCAGTCCAGACAGGGGGCGACGCGAAAAACTGTTTTTT.